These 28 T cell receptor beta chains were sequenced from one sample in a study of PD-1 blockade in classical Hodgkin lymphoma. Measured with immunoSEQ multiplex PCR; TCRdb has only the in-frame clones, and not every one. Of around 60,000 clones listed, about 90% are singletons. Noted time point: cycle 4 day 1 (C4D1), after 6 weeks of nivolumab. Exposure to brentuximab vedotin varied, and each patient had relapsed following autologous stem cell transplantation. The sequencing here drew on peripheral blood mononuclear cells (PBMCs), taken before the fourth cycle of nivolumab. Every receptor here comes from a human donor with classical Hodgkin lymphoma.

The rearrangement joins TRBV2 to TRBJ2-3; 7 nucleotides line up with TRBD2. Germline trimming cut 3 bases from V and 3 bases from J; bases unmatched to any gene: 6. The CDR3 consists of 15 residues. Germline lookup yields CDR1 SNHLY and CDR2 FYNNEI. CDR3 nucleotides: TGTGCCAGCAGTGAGTTCCGGGGGGTAACAGATACGCAGTATTTT. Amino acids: CASSEFRGVTDTQYF. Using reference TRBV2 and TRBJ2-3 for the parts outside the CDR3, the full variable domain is EPEVTQTPSHQVTQMGQEVILRCVPISNHLYFYWYRQILGQKVEFLVSFYNNEISEKSEIFDDQFSVERPDGSNFTLKIRSTKLEDSAMYFCASSEFRGVTDTQYFGPGTRLTVL.

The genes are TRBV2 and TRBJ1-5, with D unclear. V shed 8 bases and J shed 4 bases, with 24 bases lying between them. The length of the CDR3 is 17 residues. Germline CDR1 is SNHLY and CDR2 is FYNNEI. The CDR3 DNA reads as TGTGCCAGCGACGACGAAGCGGGCAGGCCACGGAATCAGCCCCAGCATTTT. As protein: CASDDEAGRPRNQPQHF.

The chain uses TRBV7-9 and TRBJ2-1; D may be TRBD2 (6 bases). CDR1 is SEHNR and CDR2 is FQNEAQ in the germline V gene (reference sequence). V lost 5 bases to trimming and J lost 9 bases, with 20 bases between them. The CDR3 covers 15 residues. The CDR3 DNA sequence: TGTGCCAGCAGCACAAAGGACTATCCCAACGGTGAGCAGTTCTTC. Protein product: CASSTKDYPNGEQFF.

As DNA, the CDR3 is TGTGCCAGCAGCTCCCTACCCCCCTCTGAGGATTCACCCCTCCACTTT. This encodes CASSSLPPSEDSPLHF. This chain links TRBV13 with TRBJ1-6, with D unresolved. CDR1 and CDR2 from the germline V gene are PRHDT and FYEKMQ (reference sequence). The CDR3 spans 16 residues. The ends were cut back, 4 bases at V and 8 bases at J, with 18 bases in the middle. The full variable domain, its missing parts supplied by reference TRBV13 and TRBJ1-6, is AAGVIQSPRHLIKEKRETATLKCYPIPRHDTVYWYQQGPGQDPQFLISFYEKMQSDKGSIPDRFSAQQFSDYHSELNMSSLELGDSALYFCASSSLPPSEDSPLHFGNGTRLTVT.

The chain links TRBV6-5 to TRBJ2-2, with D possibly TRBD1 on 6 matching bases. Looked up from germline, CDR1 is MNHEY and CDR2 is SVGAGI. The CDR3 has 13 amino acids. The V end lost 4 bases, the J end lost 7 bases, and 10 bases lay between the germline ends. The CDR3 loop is CASSSGAGGELFF. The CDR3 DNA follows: TGTGCCAGCAGTTCAGGGGCGGGCGGGGAGCTGTTTTTT.

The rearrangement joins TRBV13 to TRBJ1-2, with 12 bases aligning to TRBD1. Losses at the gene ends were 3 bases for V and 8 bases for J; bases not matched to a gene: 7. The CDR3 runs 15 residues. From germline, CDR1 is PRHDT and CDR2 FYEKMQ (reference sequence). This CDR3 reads CASSLRDRGPPGYTF. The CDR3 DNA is TGTGCCAGCAGCTTGCGGGACAGGGGGCCTCCGGGCTACACCTTC.

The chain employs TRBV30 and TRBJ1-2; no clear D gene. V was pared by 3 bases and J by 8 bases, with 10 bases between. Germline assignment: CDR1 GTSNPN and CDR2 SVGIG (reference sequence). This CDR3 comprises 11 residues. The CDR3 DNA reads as TGTGCCTGGAGCCGGGGAGGAGGCTACACCTTC. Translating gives CAWSRGGGYTF.

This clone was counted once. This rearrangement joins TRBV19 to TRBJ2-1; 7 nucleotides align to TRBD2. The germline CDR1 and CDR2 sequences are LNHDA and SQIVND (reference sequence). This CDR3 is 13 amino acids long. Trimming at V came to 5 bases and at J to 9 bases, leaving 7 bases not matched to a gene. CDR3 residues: CASSSWEGLEQFF. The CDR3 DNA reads TGTGCCAGTAGTTCGTGGGAGGGGCTTGAGCAGTTCTTC.

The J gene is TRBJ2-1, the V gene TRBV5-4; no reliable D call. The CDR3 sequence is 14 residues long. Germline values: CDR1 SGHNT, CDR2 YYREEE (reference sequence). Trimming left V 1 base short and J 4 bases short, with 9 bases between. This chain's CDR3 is CASSLFQTYNEQFF. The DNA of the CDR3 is TGTGCCAGCAGCTTGTTCCAAACTTACAATGAGCAGTTCTTC. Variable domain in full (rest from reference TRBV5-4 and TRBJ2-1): ETGVTQSPTHLIKTRGQQVTLRCSSQSGHNTVSWYQQALGQGPQFIFQYYREEENGRGNFPPRFSGLQFPNYSSELNVNALELDDSALYLCASSLFQTYNEQFFGPGTRLTVL.

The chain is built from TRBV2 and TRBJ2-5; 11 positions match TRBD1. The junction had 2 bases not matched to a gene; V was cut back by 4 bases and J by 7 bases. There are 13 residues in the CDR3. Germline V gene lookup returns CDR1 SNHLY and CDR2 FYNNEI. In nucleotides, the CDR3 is TGTGCCAGCAGTGCAGGGACAGGGGGGACCCAGTACTTC. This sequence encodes CASSAGTGGTQYF.

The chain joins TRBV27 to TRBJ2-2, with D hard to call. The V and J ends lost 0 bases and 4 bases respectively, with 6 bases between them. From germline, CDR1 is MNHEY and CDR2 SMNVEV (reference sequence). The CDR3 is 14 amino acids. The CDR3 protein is CASSLSRATGELFF. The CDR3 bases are TGTGCCAGCAGTTTATCTAGGGCCACCGGGGAGCTGTTTTTT.

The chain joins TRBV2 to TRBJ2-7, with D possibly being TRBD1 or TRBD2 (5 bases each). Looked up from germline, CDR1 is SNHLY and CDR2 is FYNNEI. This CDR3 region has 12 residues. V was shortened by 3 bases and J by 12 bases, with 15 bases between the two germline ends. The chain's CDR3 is CASSDSIGAWYF. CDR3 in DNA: TGTGCCAGCAGTGACTCGATCGGGGCCTGGTACTTC. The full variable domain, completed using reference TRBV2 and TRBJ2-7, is EPEVTQTPSHQVTQMGQEVILRCVPISNHLYFYWYRQILGQKVEFLVSFYNNEISEKSEIFDDQFSVERPDGSNFTLKIRSTKLEDSAMYFCASSDSIGAWYFGPGTRLTVT.

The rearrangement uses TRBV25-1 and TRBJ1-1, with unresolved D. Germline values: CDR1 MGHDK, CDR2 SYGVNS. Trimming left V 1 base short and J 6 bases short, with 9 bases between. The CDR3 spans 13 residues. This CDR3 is CASSEWDRAEAFF. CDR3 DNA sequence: TGTGCCAGCAGTGAATGGGATCGAGCTGAAGCTTTCTTT.

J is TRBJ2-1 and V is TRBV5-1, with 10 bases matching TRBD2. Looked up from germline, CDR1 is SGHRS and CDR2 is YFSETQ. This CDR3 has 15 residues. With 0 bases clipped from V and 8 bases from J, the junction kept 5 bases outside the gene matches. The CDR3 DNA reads TGCGCCAGCAGCTTGGAAGCGGGGGGGCTCGATGAGCAGTTCTTC. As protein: CASSLEAGGLDEQFF.

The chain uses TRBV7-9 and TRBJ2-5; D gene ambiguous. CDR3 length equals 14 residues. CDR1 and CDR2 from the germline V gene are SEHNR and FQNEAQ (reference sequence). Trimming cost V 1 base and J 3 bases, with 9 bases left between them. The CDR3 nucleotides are TGTGCCAGCAGCTTAGGTGGGTTAGAAGAGACCCAGTACTTC. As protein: CASSLGGLEETQYF.

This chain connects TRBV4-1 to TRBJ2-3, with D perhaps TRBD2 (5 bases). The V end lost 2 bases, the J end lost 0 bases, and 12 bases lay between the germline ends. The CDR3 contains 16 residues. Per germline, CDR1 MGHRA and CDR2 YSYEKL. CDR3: CASSQFGGSSTDTQYF. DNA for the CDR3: TGCGCCAGCAGCCAATTCGGCGGGTCTAGCACAGATACGCAGTATTTT.

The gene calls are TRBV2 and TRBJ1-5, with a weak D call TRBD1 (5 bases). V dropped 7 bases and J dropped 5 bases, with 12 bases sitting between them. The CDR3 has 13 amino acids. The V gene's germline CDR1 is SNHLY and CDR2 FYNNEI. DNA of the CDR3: TGTGCCAGCAAACAGGAGAACCATCAGCCCCAGCATTTT. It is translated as CASKQENHQPQHF.

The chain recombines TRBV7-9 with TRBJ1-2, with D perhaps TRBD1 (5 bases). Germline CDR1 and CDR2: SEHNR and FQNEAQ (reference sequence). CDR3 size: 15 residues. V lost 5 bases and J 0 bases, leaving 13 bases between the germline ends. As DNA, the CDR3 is TGTGCCAGCAGCGGCCGGGACCTTGCTAACTATGGCTACACCTTC. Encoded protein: CASSGRDLANYGYTF.

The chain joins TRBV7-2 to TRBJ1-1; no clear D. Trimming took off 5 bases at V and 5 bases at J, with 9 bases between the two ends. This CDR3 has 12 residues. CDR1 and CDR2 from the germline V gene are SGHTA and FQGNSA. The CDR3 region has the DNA TGTGCCAGCAGCCCTCGGATGACTGAAGCTTTCTTT. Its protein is CASSPRMTEAFF. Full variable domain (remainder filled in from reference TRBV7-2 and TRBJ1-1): GAGVSQSPSNKVTEKGKDVELRCDPISGHTALYWYRQSLGQGLEFLIYFQGNSAPDKSGLPSDRFSAERTGGSVSTLTIQRTQQEDSAVYLCASSPRMTEAFFGQGTRLTVV.

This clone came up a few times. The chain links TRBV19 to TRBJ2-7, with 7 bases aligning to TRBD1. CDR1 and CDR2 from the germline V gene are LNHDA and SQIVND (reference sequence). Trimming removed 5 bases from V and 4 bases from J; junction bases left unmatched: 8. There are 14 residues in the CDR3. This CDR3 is CASSASLTGYEQYF. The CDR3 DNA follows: TGTGCCAGTAGTGCCTCCCTGACAGGGTACGAGCAGTACTTC.

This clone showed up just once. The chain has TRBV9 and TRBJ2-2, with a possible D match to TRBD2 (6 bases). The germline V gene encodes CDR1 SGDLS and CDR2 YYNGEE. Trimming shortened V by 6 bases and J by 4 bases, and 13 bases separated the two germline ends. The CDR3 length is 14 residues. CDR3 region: CASTGTGGTGELFF. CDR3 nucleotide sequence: TGTGCCAGCACCGGGACTGGGGGCACCGGGGAGCTGTTTTTT.

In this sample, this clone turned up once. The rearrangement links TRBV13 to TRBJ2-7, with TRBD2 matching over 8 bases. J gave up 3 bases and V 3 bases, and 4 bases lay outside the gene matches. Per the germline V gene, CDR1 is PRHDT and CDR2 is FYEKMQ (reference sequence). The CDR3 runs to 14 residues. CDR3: CASSLERGGYEQYF. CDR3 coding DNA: TGTGCCAGCAGCTTGGAACGGGGGGGCTACGAGCAGTACTTC.

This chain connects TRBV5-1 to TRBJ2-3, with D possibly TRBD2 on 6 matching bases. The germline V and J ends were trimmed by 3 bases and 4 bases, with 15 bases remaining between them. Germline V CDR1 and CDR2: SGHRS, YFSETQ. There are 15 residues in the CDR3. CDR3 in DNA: TGCGCCAGCAGCTCAACTAGCAACTCTGCAGATACGCAGTATTTT. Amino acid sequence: CASSSTSNSADTQYF.

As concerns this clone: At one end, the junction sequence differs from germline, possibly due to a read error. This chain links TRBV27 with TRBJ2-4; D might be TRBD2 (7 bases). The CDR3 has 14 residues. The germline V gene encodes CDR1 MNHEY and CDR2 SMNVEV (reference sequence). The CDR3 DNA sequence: TGTGCCAGCAGGCCCGCATCCGGAGGGGGGGCAATGGGGTTC. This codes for CASRPASGGGAMGF.

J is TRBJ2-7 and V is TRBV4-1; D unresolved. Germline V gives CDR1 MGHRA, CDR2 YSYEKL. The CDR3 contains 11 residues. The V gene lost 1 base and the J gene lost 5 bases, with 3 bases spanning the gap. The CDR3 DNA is TGCGCCAGCAGCCAAGCTCACGAGCAGTACTTC. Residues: CASSQAHEQYF.

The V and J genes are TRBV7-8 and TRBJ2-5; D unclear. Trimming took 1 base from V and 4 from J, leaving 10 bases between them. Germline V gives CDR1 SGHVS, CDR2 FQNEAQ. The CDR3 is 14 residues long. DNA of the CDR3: TGTGCCAGCAGCTTAGTGGGCGAAGGAGAGACCCAGTACTTC. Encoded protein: CASSLVGEGETQYF.

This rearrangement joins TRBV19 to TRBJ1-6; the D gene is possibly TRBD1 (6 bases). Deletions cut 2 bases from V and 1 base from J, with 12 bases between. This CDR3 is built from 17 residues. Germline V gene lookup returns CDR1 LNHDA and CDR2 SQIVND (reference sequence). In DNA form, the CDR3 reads TGTGCCAGTAGTATACGTCCAGGGACATCCTATAATTCACCCCTCCACTTT. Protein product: CASSIRPGTSYNSPLHF. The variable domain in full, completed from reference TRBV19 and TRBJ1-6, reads DGGITQSPKYLFRKEGQNVTLSCEQNLNHDAMYWYRQDPGQGLRLIYYSQIVNDFQKGDIAEGYSVSREKKESFPLTVTSAQKNPTAFYLCASSIRPGTSYNSPLHFGNGTRLTVT.

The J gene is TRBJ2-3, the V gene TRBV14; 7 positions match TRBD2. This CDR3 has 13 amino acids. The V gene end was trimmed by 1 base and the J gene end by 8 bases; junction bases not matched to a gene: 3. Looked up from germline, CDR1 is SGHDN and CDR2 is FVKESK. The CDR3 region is CASSQAPGGTQYF. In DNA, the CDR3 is TGTGCCAGCAGCCAAGCGCCGGGAGGTACGCAGTATTTT. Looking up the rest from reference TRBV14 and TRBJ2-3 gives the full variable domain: EAGVTQFPSHSVIEKGQTVTLRCDPISGHDNLYWYRRVMGKEIKFLLHFVKESKQDESGMPNNRFLAERTGGTYSTLKVQPAELEDSGVYFCASSQAPGGTQYFGPGTRLTVL.